This section outlines one T cell receptor (beta chain) sequence together with its context. Its specificity is unknown. Each and every patient relapsed after autologous stem cell transplantation, and patients got differing brentuximab vedotin exposure. Complete response, partial response or progressive disease was recorded as best response. This entry is derived from a study of PD-1 blockade in classical Hodgkin lymphoma. TCRdb's table, derived via immunoSEQ multiplex PCR, lists solely in-frame clones and lacks some. The repertoire holds 38,000 or so clones, with 75% to 90% as singletons. Overall study findings and caveats: Newly diagnosed patients were said to have less baseline TCR diversity than healthy donors did. Still unresolved is the cause of the repertoire differences, which may be disease activity or prior therapy.

V lost 3 bases, J lost 3 bases, and 11 bases lay in between. This CDR3 comprises 14 residues. Germline-derived CDR1 and CDR2 are SGHTA and FQGNSA. V and J are TRBV7-2 and TRBJ1-1; D not certain. The sample was peripheral blood mononuclear cells (PBMCs), taken at baseline. The clonotype was recovered from a human donor with classical Hodgkin lymphoma. CDR3 sequence reads: CASSFRGGDTEAFF. In DNA, the CDR3 is TGTGCCAGCAGCTTTCGGGGTGGGGACACTGAAGCTTTCTTT. The whole variable domain, remainder taken from reference TRBV7-2 and TRBJ1-1, is GAGVSQSPSNKVTEKGKDVELRCDPISGHTALYWYRQSLGQGLEFLIYFQGNSAPDKSGLPSDRFSAERTGGSVSTLTIQRTQQEDSAVYLCASSFRGGDTEAFFGQGTRLTVV.